The source of this T cell receptor (beta chain) is a study of blood T cell repertoires in COVID-19. Study overall: Samples taken during acute and convalescent COVID-19 were collected in the United States, Italy and Spain. In each case, the material was cDNA or gDNA derived from T cells, B-cell-depleted T cells, or PBMCs.

The trim removed 4 bases at V and 3 bases at J, leaving 7 bases unmatched. Germline lookup yields CDR1 MNHNS and CDR2 SASEGT. CDR3 size: 16 residues. In the original processing: The assay estimated nucleated cells by amplifying reference gene primers. Clones were sequenced by immunoSEQ multiplex PCR, and TCRdb holds only the in-frame ones, with some missing. From that table come the V and J calls and clone size; the DNA was used to work out D and trimming. The sample includes approximately 40,000 clones, approximately 88% of them seen just once. This clonotype was obtained from a human donor in a cohort sampled during active COVID-19. V gene TRBV6-1 combines with J gene TRBJ2-7, with 12 bases identical to TRBD2. The sequenced sample consisted of peripheral blood. The CDR3 DNA reads TGTGCCAGCAGTGCCTATGCGACTAGCGGGGGCTACGAGCAGTACTTC. Protein product: CASSAYATSGGYEQYF.